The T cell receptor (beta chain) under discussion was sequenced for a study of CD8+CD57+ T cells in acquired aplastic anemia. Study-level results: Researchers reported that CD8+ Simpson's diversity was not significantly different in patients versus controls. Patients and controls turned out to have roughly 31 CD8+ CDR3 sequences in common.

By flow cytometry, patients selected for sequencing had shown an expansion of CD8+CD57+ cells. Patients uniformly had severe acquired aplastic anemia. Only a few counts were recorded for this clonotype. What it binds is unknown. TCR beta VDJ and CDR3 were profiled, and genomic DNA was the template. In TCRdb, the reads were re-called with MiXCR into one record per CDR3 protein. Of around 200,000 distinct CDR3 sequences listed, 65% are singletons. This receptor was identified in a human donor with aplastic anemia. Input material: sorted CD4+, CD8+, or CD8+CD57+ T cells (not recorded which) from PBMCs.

CDR3 protein: CASSSALGAQETQYF. The CDR3 coding sequence is TGTGCCAGCAGCTCAGCATTGGGGGCCCAAGAGACCCAGTACTTC. The rearrangement links TRBV9 to TRBJ2-5, with a weak D call TRBD1 (6 bases). The CDR3 consists of 15 residues. Germline V CDR1 and CDR2: SGDLS, YYNGEE. The V end was cut by 4 bases, the J end by 1 base, with 14 bases between.